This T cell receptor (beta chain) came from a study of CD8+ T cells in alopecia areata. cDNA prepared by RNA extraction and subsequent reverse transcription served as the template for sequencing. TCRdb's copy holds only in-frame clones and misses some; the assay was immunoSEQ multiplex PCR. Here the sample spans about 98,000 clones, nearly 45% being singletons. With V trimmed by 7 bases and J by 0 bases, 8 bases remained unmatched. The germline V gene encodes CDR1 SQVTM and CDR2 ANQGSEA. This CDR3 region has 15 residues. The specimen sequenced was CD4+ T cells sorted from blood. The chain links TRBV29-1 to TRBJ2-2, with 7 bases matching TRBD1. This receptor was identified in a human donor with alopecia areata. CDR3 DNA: TGCAGCGCCGGGACAGCCTTCGCGAACACCGGGGAGCTGTTTTTT. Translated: CSAGTAFANTGELFF.